This T cell receptor beta chain was captured in a study of blood T cell repertoires in COVID-19. Study as a whole: The United States, Italy and Spain supplied acute and convalescent COVID-19 samples. T cells, B-cell-depleted T cells, or PBMCs supplied cDNA or gDNA.

The CDR3 has 17 amino acids. Per the original data handling: For nucleated cells, counts were estimated from reference gene primer amplification. Some clones are missing from TCRdb's copy, which holds only in-frame ones; the method was immunoSEQ multiplex PCR. V, J and clone size reflect that table, while D and trimming were determined from the DNA. The sample includes 190,000 or so clones, about 86% seen only once; the top ten take 2.9%. The chain couples TRBV21-1 to TRBJ2-3; the table's D call TRBD1 went unverified against the DNA. TRBV21-1 is classified as a pseudogene. Material for sequencing was peripheral blood. The receptor comes from a man in his fifties or sixties with active or convalescent COVID-19. CDR3 nucleotides: TGTGCCAGCCAGTCTCCCTGGACAGACCTCTTCACAGATACGCAGTATTTT. Its translation is CASQSPWTDLFTDTQYF.